These 21 T cell receptor beta chains came from one sample sequenced in a study of blood T cell repertoires in COVID-19. Data came from immunoSEQ multiplex PCR; TCRdb stores just in-frame clones and leaves some out. The sample lists 290,000 or so clones, 75% to 95% occurring once. Sample: PBMCs or T cells enriched from blood (not recorded which). The receptors shown here come from a woman between 25 and 40 years old who had recovered from COVID-19.

This clone has a single count. V gene TRBV2 combines with J gene TRBJ2-1; D is unclear. This CDR3 spans 15 amino acids. CDR1 is SNHLY, CDR2 FYNNEI, per germline. Trimming stripped 4 bases from V and 0 bases from J, with 10 bases between. The CDR3 reads CASSVQTSSYNEQFF. CDR3 nucleotide sequence: TGTGCCAGCAGTGTACAAACCAGCTCCTACAATGAGCAGTTCTTC.

Concerning this clone: Compared with germline, one end of the junction differs, possibly owing to a read error. The chain links TRBV7-7 to TRBJ2-2; TRBD2 aligns across 8 bases. CDR3 length: 15 residues. In germline, CDR1 is SSHAT, CDR2 FNYEAQ (reference sequence). The CDR3, as DNA: TGTGCTAGCAGCTTACAACGGGAGGGCACCGGGGAGCTGTTTTTT. It encodes CASSLQREGTGELFF.

CDR3 sequence reads: CASSLRVAGGGETQYF. The CDR3 DNA reads as TGTGCCAGCAGCTTACGGGTAGCGGGAGGCGGGGAGACCCAGTACTTC. V gene TRBV7-2 combines with J gene TRBJ2-5; TRBD2 matches 10 bases. The CDR3 contains 16 residues. Trimming took 2 bases from V and 5 from J; bases not matched to a gene: 8. CDR1 SGHTA and CDR2 FQGNSA come from the germline V gene.

This chain uses TRBV28 with TRBJ1-5; TRBD1 is a possible D gene (6 bases). This CDR3 spans 15 amino acids. CDR1 MDHEN and CDR2 SYDVKM come from the germline V gene. V lost 7 bases and J 2 bases, leaving 15 bases between the germline ends. The CDR3 nucleotides read TGTGCCAGCACCTTAACAGGGTCGGGCAATCAGCCCCAGCATTTT. Translating it yields CASTLTGSGNQPQHF.

The chain couples TRBV20-1 to TRBJ2-1, with TRBD2 as a possible D gene (5 bases). This CDR3 is built from 11 residues. V was pared by 3 bases and J by 9 bases, with 9 bases between. CDR1 and CDR2 (germline): DFQATT, SNEGSKA (reference sequence). CDR3 residues: CSASRGAEQFF. The CDR3 DNA reads TGCAGTGCTAGCCGGGGAGCTGAGCAGTTCTTC.

This chain uses TRBV5-1 with TRBJ2-2; D is undetermined. The CDR3 totals 13 residues. V was cut by 2 bases and J by 6 bases, with 8 bases left in between. The germline V gene encodes CDR1 SGHRS and CDR2 YFSETQ. The CDR3 bases are TGCGCCAGCAGCTTTCTAGTCCCCGGGGAGCTGTTTTTT. Its translation: CASSFLVPGELFF.

The chain combines TRBV6-6 with TRBJ2-7, with D possibly matching TRBD2 (5 bases). CDR1 is MNHNY and CDR2 is SVGAGI in the germline V gene (reference sequence). Trimming cost V 7 bases and J 2 bases, with 21 bases left between them. The CDR3 is 16 residues long. The CDR3 sequence is CASNSPSSSGTYEQYF. The CDR3 nucleotides read TGTGCCAGCAACTCCCCCAGTTCAAGCGGAACCTACGAGCAGTACTTC.

This clone was observed a handful of times. The gene calls are TRBV7-8 and TRBJ1-6; D is ambiguous. The CDR3 totals 15 residues. The V end lost 4 bases, the J end lost 9 bases, and 16 bases lay between the germline ends. Germline-derived CDR1 and CDR2 are SGHVS and FQNEAQ. The CDR3 here is CASSYRDGAGSPLHF. In nucleotides, the CDR3 is TGTGCCAGCAGCTACCGAGACGGAGCGGGTTCACCCCTCCACTTT.

This rearrangement joins TRBV5-1 to TRBJ1-4; 10 positions agree with TRBD1. V dropped 4 bases and J dropped 8; count of bases not matched to a gene: 17. The CDR3 runs to 18 residues. Germline CDR1 SGHRS, CDR2 YFSETQ. The CDR3 DNA is TGCGCCAGCAGCCGAGGGTTTAATACGGGACAGGGGACCGAAAAACTGTTTTTT. As protein: CASSRGFNTGQGTEKLFF. Full variable domain (missing parts from reference TRBV5-1 and TRBJ1-4): KAGVTQTPRYLIKTRGQQVTLSCSPISGHRSVSWYQQTPGQGLQFLFEYFSETQRNKGNFPGRFSGRQFSNSRSEMNVSTLELGDSALYLCASSRGFNTGQGTEKLFFGSGTQLSVL.

The gene calls are TRBV7-2 and TRBJ2-1; 10 nucleotides agree with TRBD2. Trimming cost V 0 bases and J 9 bases; bases outside gene matches: 11. The CDR3 length is 17 residues. The germline gives CDR1 SGHTA, CDR2 FQGNSA. CDR3 residues: CASSLAQAGGPKSEQFF. The CDR3 nucleotides read TGTGCCAGCAGCTTAGCTCAAGCGGGAGGGCCGAAGTCTGAGCAGTTCTTC.

The V and J genes are TRBV7-3 and TRBJ2-7; 11 nucleotides align to TRBD2. The CDR3 covers 15 residues. Germline CDR1 SGHTA, CDR2 FQGTGA. Trimming at V came to 5 bases and at J to 3 bases, leaving 6 bases not matched to a gene. DNA for the CDR3: TGTGCCAGCAGCGTAGCGGGAGGGCCTGGCTACGAGCAGTACTTC. Protein product: CASSVAGGPGYEQYF.

The chain is built from TRBV28 and TRBJ2-5, with D possibly matching TRBD2 (7 bases). The germline V and J ends were trimmed by 6 bases and 5 bases, with 19 bases remaining between them. This CDR3 is built from 15 residues. From germline, CDR1 is MDHEN and CDR2 SYDVKM. In DNA, the CDR3 is TGTGCCAGCAGCCTGGGGGGGGGCGATAGGGAGACCCAGTACTTC. Amino acid sequence: CASSLGGGDRETQYF.

J is TRBJ2-1 and V is TRBV2; weak D call: TRBD2 (6 bases). Germline CDR1 is SNHLY and CDR2 is FYNNEI. The CDR3 contains 14 residues. Deletions cut 4 bases from V and 3 bases from J, with 10 bases between. Here the CDR3 reads CASSGAGFYNEQFF. Here the CDR3 DNA reads TGTGCCAGCAGTGGGGCGGGATTCTACAATGAGCAGTTCTTC.

The chain carries TRBV11-2 and TRBJ2-1; 11 bases are shared with TRBD2. Germline V gives CDR1 SGHAT, CDR2 FQNNGV. J gave up 8 bases and V 4 bases, and 7 bases lay outside the gene matches. The CDR3 length is 15 residues. CDR3: CASSSLAGAMYEQFF. In DNA form, the CDR3 reads TGTGCCAGCAGCTCACTAGCGGGAGCTATGTATGAGCAGTTCTTC.

This chain links TRBV3-1 (or the pseudogene TRBV3-2) with TRBJ2-7; maybe TRBD2 (6 bases). Trimming removed 2 bases from V and 7 bases from J, with 12 bases in between. Looked up from germline, CDR1 is LGHDT and CDR2 is YNNKEL (reference sequence). This CDR3 spans 13 amino acids. CDR3 sequence reads: CASSQSNGGEQYF. The CDR3 DNA reads TGTGCCAGCAGCCAATCCAACGGGGGAGAGCAGTACTTC.

The rearrangement links TRBV27 to TRBJ2-7, with D maybe TRBD1 (6 bases). V was trimmed by 1 base and J by 5 bases, leaving 24 bases between them. The CDR3 loop spans 18 amino acids. Per the germline V gene, CDR1 is MNHEY and CDR2 is SMNVEV (reference sequence). Here the CDR3 DNA reads TGTGCCAGCAGTTTATGGCCGAGAAGGGACACCCGAACCGACGAGCAGTACTTC. Encoded protein: CASSLWPRRDTRTDEQYF.

This clone was observed a single time. For the CDR3, the DNA is TGCGCCAGCAGTGATATGTCCGACCTGAGGACCTTC. Protein product: CASSDMSDLRTF. The gene calls are TRBV10-1 and TRBJ1-2, with D unclear. Per the germline V gene, CDR1 is WNHNN and CDR2 is SYGVQD (reference sequence). V lost 3 bases and J 14 bases, leaving 16 bases between the germline ends. The CDR3 loop spans 12 amino acids.

The count of this clone is one. The V call is TRBV7-2, the J call TRBJ1-5; D remains ambiguous. The germline gives CDR1 SGHTA, CDR2 FQGNSA. V lost 5 bases, J lost 3 bases, and 11 bases lay in between. This CDR3 is 14 amino acids long. This chain's CDR3 is CASSPTEINQPQHF. The CDR3 region has the DNA TGTGCCAGCAGCCCCACTGAAATCAATCAGCCCCAGCATTTT.

This chain links TRBV12-3 or TRBV12-4 with TRBJ2-7; D gene ambiguous. Deletions cut 5 bases from V and 3 bases from J, with 11 bases between. The CDR3 runs to 13 residues. CDR3 DNA sequence: TGTGCCAGCAGTCTTCACCTCGGCTACGAGCAGTACTTC. Its translation is CASSLHLGYEQYF.

V is TRBV6-5 and J is TRBJ1-5; 11 bases are shared with TRBD1. V was pared by 6 bases and J by 7 bases, with 8 bases of the junction left unmatched. Germline-derived CDR1 and CDR2 are MNHEY and SVGAGI. This CDR3 has 15 residues. CDR3 sequence (DNA): TGTGCCAGCAGGAGCGGGACAGGGGGTGGACAGCCCCAGCATTTT. Amino acid sequence: CASRSGTGGGQPQHF.

J is TRBJ1-4 and V is TRBV5-1; D is unclear. The CDR3 extends over 15 amino acids. Trimming shortened V by 1 base and J by 7 bases, and 14 bases separated the two germline ends. Germline V gives CDR1 SGHRS, CDR2 YFSETQ. CDR3 residues: CASSLSGDKGEKLFF. The CDR3 DNA reads as TGCGCCAGCAGCTTGTCGGGAGACAAGGGTGAAAAACTGTTTTTT.